Shown below are 29 T cell receptor beta chains from a single sample sequenced in a study of vaccination and CD4 T cells after COVID-19. Sequence data for DNA of cultured CD4+ T cells were generated by the Oncomine TCR Beta short-read assay. Using its own MiXCR run on the PCR reads, TCRdb lists one record per CDR3 protein. The data hold fewer than 9,500 distinct CDR3 sequences, with around 60% observed a single time. The antigens for these receptors are not known. The sample's treatment: approximately 9-day PBMC culture with coronavirus spike peptide pools or control peptides (ViraFEST assay). The source material was CD4+ T cells from blood, cultured in vitro. These receptor sequences come from a human donor who had recovered from COVID-19.

The CDR3, as DNA: TGTGCCAGCAGTTTAATAGCGGCGGGTGAGCAGTTCTTC. Its translation is CASSLIAAGEQFF. The chain recombines TRBV27 with TRBJ2-1; perhaps TRBD2 as D (6 bases). V was trimmed by 2 bases and J by 9 bases, leaving 11 bases between them. Germline V gene sequence: CDR1 MNHEY, CDR2 SMNVEV (reference sequence). There are 13 residues in the CDR3.

CDR3 amino acids: CAWMGGDQGSLFGYTF. The CDR3 bases are TGTGCCTGGATGGGGGGAGATCAGGGTTCGCTATTCGGCTACACCTTC. This chain joins TRBV30 and TRBJ1-2; D is possibly TRBD1 (5 bases). V dropped 4 bases and J dropped 8 bases, with 26 bases sitting between them. The CDR3 has 16 residues. Germline CDR1 is GTSNPN and CDR2 is SVGIG (reference sequence).

The V call is TRBV15, the J call TRBJ2-5; 9 bases map to TRBD1. CDR3 length: 15 amino acids. Germline CDR1 reads LNHNV; CDR2 reads YYDKDF (reference sequence). The V segment lost 4 bases and the J segment 4 bases; nucleotides outside the gene matches: 7. CDR3 coding DNA: TGTGCCACCAGCAAACAGGGGGCGCCGGGAGAGACCCAGTACTTC. Translated: CATSKQGAPGETQYF.

This clonotype is judged medium-sized (0.01 to 0.1%). The chain carries TRBV6-1 and TRBJ2-3, with D perhaps matching TRBD1 or TRBD2 (5 bases each). The V gene's germline CDR1 is MNHNS and CDR2 SASEGT. This CDR3 spans 13 amino acids. Trimming removed 6 bases from V and 5 bases from J, with 12 bases in between. In DNA form, the CDR3 reads TGTGCCAGCAGCAGGGACCAGCGAGATACGCAGTATTTT. It yields the protein CASSRDQRDTQYF.

The chain carries TRBV7-3 and TRBJ1-1; D gene uncertain. Germline CDR1 is SGHTA and CDR2 is FQGTGA. Trimming removed 4 bases from V and 1 base from J, with 7 bases in between. The CDR3 is 13 amino acids. The CDR3 region has the DNA TGTGCCAGCAGCTCCATGGGGAACACTGAAGCTTTCTTT. Translated: CASSSMGNTEAFF.

This sequence joins TRBV6-2 or TRBV6-3 and TRBJ2-7; D gene ambiguous. With 6 bases removed from V and 3 bases from J, the gap between germline ends came to 6 bases. CDR3 length: 11 amino acids. Germline CDR1 and CDR2: MNHEY and SVGEGT. For the CDR3, the DNA is TGTGCCAGCAGGGGATACTACGAGCAGTACTTC. This sequence encodes CASRGYYEQYF.

The rearrangement links TRBV6-1 to TRBJ2-2, with unresolved D. This CDR3 is built from 13 residues. Germline assignment: CDR1 MNHNS and CDR2 SASEGT. Trimming pared 6 bases from V and 4 bases from J, leaving 9 bases between. The CDR3 region is CASRRRSTGELFF. In DNA form, the CDR3 reads TGTGCCAGCAGGAGACGCTCCACCGGGGAGCTGTTTTTT.

V and J are TRBV6-1 and TRBJ1-5; possible D gene TRBD1, 5 bases. The V gene's germline CDR1 is MNHNS and CDR2 SASEGT. This CDR3 is built from 15 residues. Between the trimmed V and J ends, which lost 5 bases and 0 bases, there was a span of 11 bases. The CDR3, as DNA: TGTGCCAGCAGTATCGGGGCATTTAGCAATCAGCCCCAGCATTTT. It yields the protein CASSIGAFSNQPQHF.

The V gene is TRBV6-5, the J gene TRBJ1-1; 9 positions agree with TRBD1. V was clipped by 2 bases and J by 4 bases; unmatched bases: 5. The CDR3 consists of 15 residues. Germline assignment: CDR1 MNHEY and CDR2 SVGAGI. In nucleotides, the CDR3 is TGTGCCAGCAGTTACCCGACGGACAGGGGCACTGAAGCTTTCTTT. Its translation: CASSYPTDRGTEAFF.

Sample share makes this clonotype medium-sized. The chain couples TRBV5-1 to TRBJ2-7; maybe TRBD1 (6 bases). There are 15 residues in the CDR3. Germline CDR1 is SGHRS and CDR2 is YFSETQ. The germline V and J ends were trimmed by 4 bases and 6 bases, with 20 bases remaining between them. CDR3 in DNA: TGCGCCAGCAGCCCATATGGACAGTGGCGCGGCGAGCAGTACTTC. Translated, it gives CASSPYGQWRGEQYF.

The chain employs TRBV6-2 or TRBV6-3 and TRBJ1-2; D unclear. Germline V lookup: CDR1 MNHEY, CDR2 SVGEGT. The CDR3 length is 15 residues. Deletions cut 0 bases from V and 0 bases from J, with 8 bases between. Here the CDR3 DNA reads TGTGCCAGCAGTTACTCCGGGTTGGCTAACTATGGCTACACCTTC. Its translation is CASSYSGLANYGYTF.

This clonotype was recorded once. The genes are TRBV12-3 or TRBV12-4 and TRBJ2-7; tentative D call: TRBD2 (6 bases). There are 13 residues in the CDR3. Trimming cost V 4 bases and J 4 bases, with 11 bases left between them. The CDR3 loop reads CASSSRRGYEQYF. The CDR3 DNA reads TGTGCCAGCAGTTCCCGTCGGGGGTACGAGCAGTACTTC.

The V and J genes are TRBV24-1 and TRBJ1-5, with 7 bases matching TRBD1. Trimming at V came to 7 bases and at J to 3 bases, leaving 11 bases not matched to a gene. Germline assignment: CDR1 KGHDR and CDR2 SFDVKD. The CDR3 spans 16 residues. The CDR3 sequence: CATRIRDRANNQPQHF. CDR3 DNA sequence: TGTGCCACCAGGATCCGAGACAGGGCTAACAATCAGCCCCAGCATTTT.

J is TRBJ2-1 and V is TRBV19; D not certain. The ends were cut back, 6 bases at V and 9 bases at J, with 15 bases in the middle. This CDR3 is 13 amino acids long. Germline assignment: CDR1 LNHDA and CDR2 SQIVND (reference sequence). The CDR3 here is CASSPGSRGEQFF. In nucleotides, the CDR3 is TGTGCCAGTAGCCCCGGTAGCCGAGGTGAGCAGTTCTTC.

The chain uses TRBV29-1 and TRBJ2-7, with 9 bases that match TRBD2. The CDR3 length is 12 residues. V trimming: 8 bases; J trimming: 3 bases; junction bases outside the gene matches: 5. Germline V gene sequence: CDR1 SQVTM, CDR2 ANQGSEA. CDR3 bases: TGCAGCTCTTTAGCGGGAGACTACGAGCAGTACTTC. Protein: CSSLAGDYEQYF.

V and J are TRBV5-6 and TRBJ1-1; D unresolved. The V gene lost 2 bases and the J gene lost 8 bases, with 22 bases spanning the gap. Germline lookup yields CDR1 SGHDT and CDR2 YYEEEE. This CDR3 has 16 residues. CDR3 sequence: CASSFFRAGSIGEAFF. As DNA, the CDR3 is TGTGCCAGCAGCTTTTTCCGGGCGGGGTCGATTGGAGAAGCTTTCTTT.

This clonotype was found once. The chain links TRBV2 to TRBJ2-2, with D possibly being TRBD1 (5 bases). CDR3 length: 16 residues. CDR1 and CDR2 (germline): SNHLY, FYNNEI. Trimming shortened V by 2 bases and J by 5 bases, and 15 bases separated the two germline ends. This CDR3 is CASSESGFRKTGELFF. The DNA of the CDR3 is TGTGCCAGCAGTGAATCAGGGTTTAGGAAGACCGGGGAGCTGTTTTTT.

This rearrangement joins TRBV28 to TRBJ2-5, with D tentatively TRBD1 (5 bases). The germline CDR1 and CDR2 sequences are MDHEN and SYDVKM. Trimming took 5 bases from V and 2 from J, leaving 15 bases between them. This CDR3 comprises 15 residues. CDR3 DNA: TGTGCCAGCAGTCTCCCCCCAGGGCCACAAGAGACCCAGTACTTC. Translation: CASSLPPGPQETQYF.

This rearrangement joins TRBV30 to TRBJ1-1; D is unclear. Germline lookup yields CDR1 GTSNPN and CDR2 SVGIG (reference sequence). This CDR3 has 13 amino acids. The V end lost 0 bases, the J end lost 7 bases, and 12 bases lay between the germline ends. The CDR3 nucleotides are TGTGCCTGGAGTGTAGACTTCTGGGGTGAAGCTTTCTTT. Its protein is CAWSVDFWGEAFF. Full variable domain (rest looked up from reference TRBV30 and TRBJ1-1): SQTIHQWPATLVQPVGSPLSLECTVEGTSNPNLYWYRQAAGRGLQLLFYSVGIGQISSEVPQNLSASRPQDRQFILSSKKLLLSDSGFYLCAWSVDFWGEAFFGQGTRLTVV.

The chain links TRBV7-9 to TRBJ2-3; 7 nucleotides align to TRBD1. The CDR3 is made up of 15 amino acids. After removal of 6 bases from V and 2 bases from J, the junction contained 8 bases not matched to a gene. Germline V gene data show CDR1 as SEHNR and CDR2 as FQNEAQ (reference sequence). The CDR3 region has the DNA TGTGCCAGCAGACCCAGGGGGTCGGTCACAGATACGCAGTATTTT. Encoded protein: CASRPRGSVTDTQYF.

This chain links TRBV28 with TRBJ2-1; D is unresolved. This CDR3 is 15 amino acids long. The V gene's germline CDR1 is MDHEN and CDR2 SYDVKM. The V gene lost 2 bases and the J gene lost 4 bases, with 12 bases spanning the gap. CDR3 in amino acids: CASSLTYRLYNEQFF. DNA of the CDR3: TGTGCCAGCAGTTTAACTTACAGATTATACAATGAGCAGTTCTTC. Combining the CDR3 with reference TRBV28 and TRBJ2-1 gives the whole variable domain DVKVTQSSRYLVKRTGEKVFLECVQDMDHENMFWYRQDPGLGLRLIYFSYDVKMKEKGDIPEGYSVSREKKERFSLILESASTNQTSMYLCASSLTYRLYNEQFFGPGTRLTVL.

The chain employs TRBV18 and TRBJ1-6; 7 nucleotides agree with TRBD1. Germline V gene sequence: CDR1 KGHSH, CDR2 LQKENI. The CDR3 sequence is 16 residues long. With 2 bases clipped from V and 7 bases from J, the junction kept 8 bases outside the gene matches. The CDR3 region is CASSPTAGTVNSPLHF. Here the CDR3 DNA reads TGTGCCAGCTCACCAACCGCCGGGACAGTGAATTCACCCCTCCACTTT.

Concerning this clonotype itself: Because the CDR3 is missing its conserved closing phenylalanine or tryptophan, this is likely a read error. CDR3 loop: CASSLFRQGWLKTQYL. The CDR3 bases are TGTGCCAGCAGTTTATTTCGCCAGGGCTGGTTAAAGACCCAGTACTTA. The chain carries TRBV28 and TRBJ2-5; D perhaps matches TRBD1 (5 bases). This CDR3 has 16 residues. Germline CDR1 MDHEN, CDR2 SYDVKM. The V and J ends lost 1 base and 6 bases respectively, with 18 bases between them.

The chain recombines TRBV12-3 or TRBV12-4 with TRBJ1-1, with TRBD1 identical over 7 bases. J was trimmed by 1 base and V by 3 bases; bases with no gene match: 8. This CDR3 has 16 residues. In nucleotides, the CDR3 is TGTGCCAGCAGTTTGGGGGCCCGGGACAGGAACACTGAAGCTTTCTTT. It translates to CASSLGARDRNTEAFF.

This clonotype was counted only a few times. The genes are TRBV20-1 and TRBJ1-5; D is possibly TRBD1 (6 bases). The length of the CDR3 is 21 residues. The V and J ends lost 4 bases and 0 bases respectively, with 31 bases between them. Germline V gives CDR1 DFQATT, CDR2 SNEGSKA (reference sequence). The CDR3 DNA reads TGCAGTGCTATGGTGCGGTTGGGGGCCGCCGAAAACTACTATAGCAATCAGCCCCAGCATTTT. Its translation: CSAMVRLGAAENYYSNQPQHF.

This rearrangement joins TRBV20-1 to TRBJ2-7, with TRBD2 matching over 7 bases. CDR1 and CDR2 from the germline V gene are DFQATT and SNEGSKA (reference sequence). This CDR3 contains 15 residues. With 5 bases clipped from V and 6 bases from J, the junction kept 16 bases outside the gene matches. The CDR3 DNA follows: TGCAGTGCTCTGGGTGGACTAGTGGGCAGGGTCGAGCAGTACTTC. It is translated as CSALGGLVGRVEQYF.

This clonotype was observed once. V usage is TRBV20-1 and J usage is TRBJ2-5; TRBD2 agrees at 11 bases. V was pared by 0 bases and J by 4 bases, with 4 bases of the junction left unmatched. CDR1 DFQATT and CDR2 SNEGSKA come from the germline V gene (reference sequence). The CDR3 sequence is 15 residues long. CDR3 bases: TGCAGTGCTAGAGATCGTACTAGCGGGAGAGAGACCCAGTACTTC. Translation gives CSARDRTSGRETQYF.

The J gene is TRBJ1-6, the V gene TRBV7-8, with D hard to call. Per germline, CDR1 SGHVS and CDR2 FQNEAQ. This CDR3 has 15 residues. The ends were cut back, 5 bases at V and 3 bases at J, with 11 bases in the middle. CDR3 sequence reads: CASSPRVIYNSPLHF. As DNA, the CDR3 is TGTGCCAGCAGCCCACGGGTGATCTATAATTCACCCCTCCACTTT. Complete variable domain (other parts from reference TRBV7-8 and TRBJ1-6): GAGVSQSPRYKVAKRGQDVALRCDPISGHVSLFWYQQALGQGPEFLTYFQNEAQLDKSGLPSDRFFAERPEGSVSTLKIQRTQQEDSAVYLCASSPRVIYNSPLHFGNGTRLTVT.

In its sample, this clonotype was seen a few times. The rearrangement uses TRBV20-1 and TRBJ2-7; 7 bases fit TRBD1. V was clipped by 6 bases and J by 1 base; unmatched bases: 3. CDR3 size: 12 residues. Germline CDR1 is DFQATT and CDR2 is SNEGSKA (reference sequence). DNA of the CDR3: TGCAGTGCCCCGACAGGGTCCTACGAGCAGTACTTC. Translating gives CSAPTGSYEQYF.